These T cell receptor beta chains were read from a single sample in a study of blood T cell repertoires in COVID-19. Data came from immunoSEQ multiplex PCR; TCRdb stores just in-frame clones and leaves some out. Counted here are around 80,000 clones, around three quarters occurring once; the ten biggest clones make up around 5.8%. The sequenced sample was peripheral blood. These receptors were obtained from a man in his fifties with active or convalescent COVID-19. Each CDR3 is given with its conserved first and last residue.

>TRBV11-2|15
CASSSTSGGRGEQYF
>TRBV6-5|15
CASSYPGLADNEQFF
>TRBV11-3|12
CASSKSGAEAFF
>TRBV7-9|18
CASSTTGSTQGTNEKLFF
>TRBV7-9|14
CASSLRLEGDTQYF
>TRBV5-1|14
CASSRGTGADEQYF
>TRBV18|16
CASSSSRRDSGNTIYF
>TRBV11-3|14
CASSPGTLANEQFF
>TRBV12-5|17
CASGLVLGTGTGNTIYF
>TRBV5-4|17
CASSPGTGGGMNTEAFF
>TRBV5-1|13
CASSLGRAEKLFF
>TRBV6-6|15
CASSYTGGHNSPLHF
>TRBV5-1|15
CASSLEANSGNTIYF
>TRBV19|14
CASTQGGMRETQYF
>TRBV5-4|16
CASGGTSGGAPNEQFF